This T cell receptor (beta chain) was obtained from a study of vaccination and CD4 T cells after COVID-19. Across the study: The convalescents included six males and four females, and among them two were Hispanic while seven were Caucasian. Stimulation of the cells used overlapping spike peptide pools from SARS-CoV-2 and from the common cold coronaviruses HCoV-NL63, HCoV-OC43 and HCoV-229E. Sampling after COVID took place at a median of about 91 days (range 35 to 161) following diagnosis.

Of note for this clonotype: The antigen remains unidentified. Given a much more abundant clone one base away, this may be a read error.

Specified treatment: approximately nine-day PBMC culture with coronavirus spike peptide pools or control peptides (ViraFEST assay). Trimming left V 8 bases short and J 0 bases short, with 10 bases between. The germline V gene has CDR1 SGHNT and CDR2 YENEEA. The CDR3 covers 13 residues. Oncomine TCR Beta short-read sequencing was applied to DNA from cultured CD4+ T cells. The source of extracted genomic DNA was cultured CD4+ T cells. TCRdb re-called the PCR reads with MiXCR, one entry per CDR3 protein. The sample lists some 15,000 distinct CDR3 sequences; more than 55% were seen once. The rearrangement joins TRBV11-3 to TRBJ1-2; D is undetermined. Sequencing was carried out using CD4+ T cells from blood, cultured in vitro. The TCR originated in a human donor who had recovered from COVID-19. The CDR3 reads CASGVVTNYGYTF. The CDR3 coding sequence is TGTGCCAGCGGTGTTGTAACTAACTATGGCTACACCTTC.